The TCR beta chain under discussion was sequenced for a study of T cell repertoires in cytomegalovirus infection. Study information: Peptides in the study included HLA-C-restricted and HLA-B-restricted CMV epitopes.

From the reads, TCRdb called clonotypes with MiXCR, one entry per CDR3 protein. The table includes roughly 800,000 distinct CDR3 sequences, roughly 29% detected once. In regard to this clonotype: Its antigen is currently unknown.

Points from the study as a whole: Within the response measured ex vivo, HLA-C-restricted CMV-specific TCR beta clonotypes were dominant. The cumulative frequency of public TCR beta families identified carriers of CMV plus the relevant HLA.

Germline V CDR1 and CDR2: LNHDA, SQIVND (reference sequence). Trimming took off 1 base at V and 2 bases at J, with 8 bases between the two ends. The CDR3 is 14 amino acids. The starting material was cultured CD8+ T cells from PBMCs, obtained from culture after CMV antigen stimulation. This TCR derives from a human donor in good health (CMV status not recorded). Some clones in this sample may be carry-over from other donors' samples. The J gene is TRBJ1-2, the V gene TRBV19; TRBD1 is a possible D gene (6 bases). CDR3 residues: CASSIGQVNYGYTF. CDR3 bases: TGTGCCAGTAGTATAGGACAGGTGAACTATGGCTACACCTTC.